This entry lists 27 T cell receptor beta chains sequenced from one sample in a study of identical twins. Via MiXCR, TCRdb re-called the 5' RACE reads, giving one row per CDR3 protein. The sample lists 450,000 or so distinct CDR3 sequences, less than 20% occurring once. The sequenced material came from naive T cells sorted from blood. The receptor source for this set is a man aged 50-60 years in good health.

The chain carries TRBV4-2 and TRBJ1-5; 8 bases match TRBD1. Germline CDR1 is LGHNA and CDR2 is YNFKEQ. This CDR3 comprises 18 residues. V dropped 0 bases and J dropped 2; count of bases not matched to a gene: 9. CDR3 in amino acids: CASSQDLGQGGGNQPQHF. The CDR3 nucleotides are TGTGCCAGCAGCCAAGATCTTGGACAGGGTGGGGGCAATCAGCCCCAGCATTTT.

The rearrangement joins TRBV6-6 to TRBJ2-7, with D perhaps given as TRBD1 or TRBD2 (5 bases each). The CDR3 spans 13 residues. Germline V CDR1 and CDR2: MNHNY, SVGAGI (reference sequence). V lost 2 bases, J lost 6 bases, and 11 bases lay in between. The CDR3 sequence: CASSYVPGSEQYF. The DNA of the CDR3 is TGTGCCAGCAGTTACGTGCCAGGGAGCGAGCAGTACTTC.

This chain joins TRBV9 and TRBJ2-5, with D perhaps assigned TRBD1 or TRBD2 (6 bases each). Trimming removed 0 bases from V and 4 bases from J, with 16 bases in between. This CDR3 contains 16 residues. Germline V gene sequence: CDR1 SGDLS, CDR2 YYNGEE. CDR3 protein: CASSVEGLWGAETQYF. Written as DNA, the CDR3 is TGTGCCAGCAGCGTAGAGGGCCTTTGGGGGGCAGAGACCCAGTACTTC.

This clonotype was recorded at least ten times. The chain combines TRBV7-8 with TRBJ2-3, with 9 bases that match TRBD2. V lost 1 base and J lost 4; bases outside the gene matches: 6. The CDR3 is 16 amino acids. Per the germline V gene, CDR1 is SGHVS and CDR2 is FQNEAQ. The CDR3 DNA reads TGTGCCAGCAGCTTAGGTAGCGGGGGTTCCTCAGATACGCAGTATTTT. Its translation: CASSLGSGGSSDTQYF.

The V gene is TRBV28, the J gene TRBJ2-1; D unresolved. This CDR3 is 18 amino acids long. Trimming removed 6 bases at V and 6 bases at J, with 27 bases between. Germline CDR1 is MDHEN and CDR2 is SYDVKM. CDR3 nucleotides: TGTGCCAGCAGAAACCACTGGCGCGGCGGTAATTTTGGCAATGAGCAGTTCTTC. It encodes CASRNHWRGGNFGNEQFF.

The chain has TRBV7-2 and TRBJ1-5, with 7 bases that match TRBD1. Germline loops: CDR1 SGHTA, CDR2 FQGNSA. The V and J ends lost 1 base and 5 bases, in that order; junction bases with no gene match: 5. This CDR3 region has 15 residues. The CDR3 sequence is CASSLGDRAYQPQHF. Here the CDR3 DNA reads TGTGCCAGCAGCTTAGGGGACAGAGCGTATCAGCCCCAGCATTTT. Based on the CDR3 plus reference TRBV7-2 and TRBJ1-5, the full variable domain is GAGVSQSPSNKVTEKGKDVELRCDPISGHTALYWYRQSLGQGLEFLIYFQGNSAPDKSGLPSDRFSAERTGGSVSTLTIQRTQQEDSAVYLCASSLGDRAYQPQHFGDGTRLSIL.

V usage is TRBV28 and J usage is TRBJ2-7; the match to TRBD1 covers 9 bases. Trimming at V came to 6 bases and at J to 7 bases, leaving 7 bases not matched to a gene. Germline loops: CDR1 MDHEN, CDR2 SYDVKM. The CDR3 has 13 amino acids. The CDR3: CASRRDRENEQYF. CDR3 bases: TGTGCCAGCAGGCGGGACAGGGAGAATGAGCAGTACTTC.

This clonotype was recorded many times. The chain couples TRBV29-1 to TRBJ1-1, with D possibly matching TRBD1 (5 bases). Germline V gene sequence: CDR1 SQVTM, CDR2 ANQGSEA. The CDR3 spans 13 residues. Between the trimmed V and J ends, which lost 5 bases and 0 bases, there was a span of 10 bases. The CDR3 nucleotides are TGCAGCGTTAAGGGGCGCTTGAACACTGAAGCTTTCTTT. It translates to CSVKGRLNTEAFF.

The chain employs TRBV5-8 and TRBJ1-5; 12 bases are shared with TRBD1. The J segment lost 6 bases and the V segment lost 4 bases, leaving 11 bases of the junction unmatched. CDR3 length: 17 residues. The germline gives CDR1 SGHTS, CDR2 YDEGEE. The chain's CDR3 is CASSRGTGGQEGQPQHF. The CDR3 coding sequence is TGTGCCAGCAGCCGCGGGACAGGGGGCCAGGAGGGTCAGCCCCAGCATTTT.

The genes are TRBV7-9 and TRBJ2-2; D call uncertain. V was cut by 5 bases and J by 4 bases, with 11 bases left in between. CDR3 length: 14 amino acids. CDR1 is SEHNR, CDR2 FQNEAQ, per germline (reference sequence). The CDR3 sequence is CASSLDVATGELFF. CDR3 bases: TGTGCCAGCAGCCTTGATGTTGCCACCGGGGAGCTGTTTTTT.

This clonotype was counted only a few times. The chain uses TRBV30 and TRBJ1-3; the D gene is possibly TRBD1 (6 bases). V was clipped by 0 bases and J by 6 bases, with 12 bases between them. CDR1 GTSNPN and CDR2 SVGIG come from the germline V gene (reference sequence). The CDR3 spans 14 residues. The CDR3 bases are TGTGCCTGGAGTGTCGGGCAGGGGACAAACACCATATATTTT. As protein: CAWSVGQGTNTIYF.

The rearrangement joins TRBV20-1 to TRBJ2-3; 9 bases align to TRBD2. The CDR3 loop spans 17 amino acids. Trimming removed 3 bases from V and 1 base from J; junction bases left unmatched: 11. The germline CDR1 and CDR2 sequences are DFQATT and SNEGSKA (reference sequence). The CDR3 loop reads CSARGLAGRGGTDTQYF. In DNA, the CDR3 is TGCAGTGCTAGGGGACTAGCTGGGAGGGGGGGCACAGATACGCAGTATTTT.

The chain combines TRBV11-1 with TRBJ2-3; 14 bases line up with TRBD2. Germline CDR1 is SGHAT and CDR2 is FQDESV (reference sequence). The junction had 12 bases not matched to a gene; V was cut back by 2 bases and J by 2 bases. The CDR3 has 20 amino acids. The CDR3 here is CASSLISPGLAGEYTDTQYF. DNA for the CDR3: TGTGCCAGCAGCTTAATTTCCCCGGGACTAGCGGGAGAGTACACAGATACGCAGTATTTT.

This clonotype was seen many times. The gene calls are TRBV12-3 or TRBV12-4 and TRBJ1-6; D gene uncertain. The V and J ends lost 6 bases and 14 bases respectively, with 11 bases between them. The CDR3 covers 11 residues. The DNA of the CDR3 is TGTGCCAGCAGCTCCCCCGGGACCCTCCACTTT. Its translation is CASSSPGTLHF.

CDR3 region: CSVEQGISYEQYF. The DNA for the CDR3 is TGCAGCGTTGAACAGGGTATCTCCTACGAGCAGTACTTC. The genes are TRBV29-1 and TRBJ2-7, with D maybe TRBD1 (5 bases). Germline CDR1 is SQVTM and CDR2 is ANQGSEA. CDR3 length equals 13 residues. Trimming shortened V by 2 bases and J by 0 bases, and 8 bases separated the two germline ends.

The table lists this clonotype with many counts. The chain employs TRBV12-3 or TRBV12-4 and TRBJ2-7; no clear D. V lost 6 bases, J lost 3 bases, and 6 bases lay in between. CDR3 size: 11 residues. DNA of the CDR3: TGTGCCAGCAGCCGAAACTACGAGCAGTACTTC. Amino acid sequence: CASSRNYEQYF.

In its sample, this clonotype was seen many times. The rearrangement joins TRBV4-3 to TRBJ2-2; the D gene is possibly TRBD2 (7 bases). This CDR3 is built from 16 residues. Deletions cut 1 base from V and 6 bases from J, with 15 bases between. Looked up from germline, CDR1 is LGHNA and CDR2 is YSLEER. The CDR3 reads CASSQVRGGGAGELFF. The CDR3 nucleotides read TGCGCCAGCAGCCAAGTCCGCGGGGGCGGGGCCGGGGAGCTGTTTTTT.

The chain uses TRBV7-6 and TRBJ2-1; the D gene is possibly TRBD2 (6 bases). V lost 1 base, J lost 8 bases, and 15 bases lay in between. This CDR3 has 15 residues. The germline V gene has CDR1 SGHVS and CDR2 FNYEAQ. The CDR3 spells CASSLVGWGVDEQFF. As DNA, the CDR3 is TGTGCCAGCAGCTTAGTTGGCTGGGGGGTGGATGAGCAGTTCTTC.

V is TRBV5-4 and J is TRBJ2-5; the D gene is possibly TRBD2 (7 bases). Germline-derived CDR1 and CDR2 are SGHNT and YYREEE (reference sequence). V lost 4 bases, J lost 4 bases, and 8 bases lay in between. The CDR3 has 12 amino acids. DNA of the CDR3: TGTGCCAGCAGCGGGGGGGCAGAGACCCAGTACTTC. Translating gives CASSGGAETQYF. Full variable domain (remainder filled in from reference TRBV5-4 and TRBJ2-5): ETGVTQSPTHLIKTRGQQVTLRCSSQSGHNTVSWYQQALGQGPQFIFQYYREEENGRGNFPPRFSGLQFPNYSSELNVNALELDDSALYLCASSGGAETQYFGPGTRLLVL.

This clonotype was seen only a few times. The chain uses TRBV25-1 and TRBJ2-7, with D possibly being TRBD2 (7 bases). The CDR3 covers 14 residues. Trimming cost V 4 bases and J 2 bases, with 12 bases left between them. Germline V gene sequence: CDR1 MGHDK, CDR2 SYGVNS. In DNA, the CDR3 is TGTGCCAGCAGTGGGTCGGGGGGCCCCTACGAGCAGTACTTC. It yields the protein CASSGSGGPYEQYF.

V is TRBV20-1 and J is TRBJ2-3, with 9 bases matching TRBD1. Germline lookup yields CDR1 DFQATT and CDR2 SNEGSKA (reference sequence). The CDR3 spans 13 residues. V shed 7 bases and J 7 bases; nucleotides not matched to a gene: 9. The CDR3 loop reads CSEPGTGTNTQYF. The CDR3 bases are TGCAGTGAACCCGGGACAGGGACGAATACGCAGTATTTT.

The V gene is TRBV7-9, the J gene TRBJ1-2; 7 bases map to TRBD1. Germline values: CDR1 SEHNR, CDR2 FQNEAQ (reference sequence). V lost 0 bases, J lost 0 bases, and 7 bases stayed unmatched. The CDR3 contains 17 residues. The chain's CDR3 is CASSLARTGSTNYGYTF. DNA for the CDR3: TGTGCCAGCAGCTTAGCGAGGACAGGCTCTACTAACTATGGCTACACCTTC. The full variable domain, with the rest looked up from reference TRBV7-9 and TRBJ1-2, is DTGVSQNPRHKITKRGQNVTFRCDPISEHNRLYWYRQTLGQGPEFLTYFQNEAQLEKSRLLSDRFSAERPKGSFSTLEIQRTEQGDSAMYLCASSLARTGSTNYGYTFGSGTRLTVV.

J is TRBJ2-1 and V is TRBV4-2, with TRBD2 matching over 8 bases. Per germline, CDR1 LGHNA and CDR2 YNFKEQ. The CDR3 is 16 amino acids. J lost 9 bases, V lost 3 bases, and 13 bases had no gene match. CDR3 sequence reads: CASSHGAGAPLREQFF. The CDR3 nucleotides read TGTGCCAGCAGCCATGGAGCGGGAGCCCCTCTCCGTGAGCAGTTCTTC.

The chain has TRBV15 and TRBJ2-1, with TRBD2 matching over 11 bases. Germline-derived CDR1 and CDR2 are LNHNV and YYDKDF (reference sequence). CDR3 length equals 21 residues. The V and J ends lost 0 bases and 4 bases, in that order; junction bases with no gene match: 17. DNA of the CDR3: TGTGCCACCAGCAGAGATCGTACTAGCGGGGGAAAAAGAAGCCTTTACAATGAGCAGTTCTTC. Translating it yields CATSRDRTSGGKRSLYNEQFF.

This clonotype showed up just a few times. The CDR3 coding sequence is TGTGCCAGCAGCTTAGTCAGCGGACGGGCCAATGAGCAGTTCTTC. Residues: CASSLVSGRANEQFF. The chain carries TRBV7-3 and TRBJ2-1; tentatively, D is TRBD2 (5 bases). The CDR3 runs to 15 residues. The germline V gene encodes CDR1 SGHTA and CDR2 FQGTGA. V was cut by 2 bases and J by 6 bases, with 14 bases left in between.

This clonotype was observed a few times. The chain employs TRBV29-1 and TRBJ2-2; 10 bases are shared with TRBD2. The trim removed 2 bases at V and 1 base at J, leaving 4 bases unmatched. CDR3 length: 16 amino acids. Germline loops: CDR1 SQVTM, CDR2 ANQGSEA. In DNA form, the CDR3 reads TGCAGCGTTGAATGGAGGACTAGCGGGAACACCGGGGAGCTGTTTTTT. It codes for CSVEWRTSGNTGELFF.

This chain uses TRBV4-3 with TRBJ1-1, with TRBD1 identical over 9 bases. V lost 3 bases and J lost 5; bases outside the gene matches: 7. CDR3 size: 15 residues. Germline lookup yields CDR1 LGHNA and CDR2 YSLEER. DNA of the CDR3: TGCGCCAGCAGCCATAAACAGGGGGCGCTTACTGAAGCTTTCTTT. Protein sequence: CASSHKQGALTEAFF.